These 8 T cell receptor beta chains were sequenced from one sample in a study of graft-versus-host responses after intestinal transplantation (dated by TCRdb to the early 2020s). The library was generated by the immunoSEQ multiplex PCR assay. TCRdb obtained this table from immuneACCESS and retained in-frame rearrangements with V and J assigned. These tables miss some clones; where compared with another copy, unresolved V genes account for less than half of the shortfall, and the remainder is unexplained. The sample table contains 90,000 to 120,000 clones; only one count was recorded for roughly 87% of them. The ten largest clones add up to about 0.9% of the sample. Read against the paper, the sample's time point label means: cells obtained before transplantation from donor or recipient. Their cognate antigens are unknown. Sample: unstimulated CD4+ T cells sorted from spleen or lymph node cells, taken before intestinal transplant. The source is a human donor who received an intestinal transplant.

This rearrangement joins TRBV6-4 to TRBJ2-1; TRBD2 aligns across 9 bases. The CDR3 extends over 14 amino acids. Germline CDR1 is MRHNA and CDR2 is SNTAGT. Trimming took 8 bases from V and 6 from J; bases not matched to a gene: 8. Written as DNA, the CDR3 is TGTGCCAGCTTTCGACCTAGCGGGATCAATGAGCAGTTCTTC. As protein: CASFRPSGINEQFF.

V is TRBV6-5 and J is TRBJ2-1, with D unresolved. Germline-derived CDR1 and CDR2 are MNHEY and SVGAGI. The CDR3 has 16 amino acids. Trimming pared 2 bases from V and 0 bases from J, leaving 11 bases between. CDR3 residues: CASSYDLPSSYNEQFF. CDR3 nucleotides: TGTGCCAGCAGTTACGACTTACCCAGCTCCTACAATGAGCAGTTCTTC.

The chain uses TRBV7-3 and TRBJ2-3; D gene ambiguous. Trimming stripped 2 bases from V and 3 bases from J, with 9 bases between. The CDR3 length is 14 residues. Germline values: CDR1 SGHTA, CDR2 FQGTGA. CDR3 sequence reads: CASSLGLGTDTQYF. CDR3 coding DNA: TGTGCCAGCAGCTTAGGGCTAGGAACAGATACGCAGTATTTT.

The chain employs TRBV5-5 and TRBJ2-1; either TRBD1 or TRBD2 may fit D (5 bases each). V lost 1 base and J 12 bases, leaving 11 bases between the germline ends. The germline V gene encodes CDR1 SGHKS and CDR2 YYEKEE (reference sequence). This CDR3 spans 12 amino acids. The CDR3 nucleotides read TGTGCCAGCAGCTTGATGGGGGATCGGCAGTTCTTC. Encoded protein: CASSLMGDRQFF.

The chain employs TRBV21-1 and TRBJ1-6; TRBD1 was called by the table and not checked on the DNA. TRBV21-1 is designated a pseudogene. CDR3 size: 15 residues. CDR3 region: CASSKADTYNSPLHF. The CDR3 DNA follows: TGTGCCAGCAGCAAAGCAGACACTTATAATTCACCCCTCCACTTT.

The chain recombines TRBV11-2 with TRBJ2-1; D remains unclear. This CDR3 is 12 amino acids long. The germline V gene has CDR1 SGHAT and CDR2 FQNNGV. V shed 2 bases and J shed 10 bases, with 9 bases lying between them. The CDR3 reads CASSLPIGEQFF. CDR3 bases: TGTGCCAGCAGCTTACCTATCGGGGAGCAGTTCTTC.

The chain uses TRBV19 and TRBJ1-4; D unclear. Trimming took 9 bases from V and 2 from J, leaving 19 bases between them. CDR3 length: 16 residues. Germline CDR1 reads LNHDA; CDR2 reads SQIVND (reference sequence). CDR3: CASRSWDSTTNEKLFF. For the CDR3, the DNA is TGTGCCAGCCGAAGCTGGGATTCGACGACTAATGAAAAACTGTTTTTT.

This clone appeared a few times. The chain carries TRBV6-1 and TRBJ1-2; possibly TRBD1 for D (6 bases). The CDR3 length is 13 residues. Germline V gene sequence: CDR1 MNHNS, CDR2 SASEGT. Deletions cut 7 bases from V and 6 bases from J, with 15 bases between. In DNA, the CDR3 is TGTGCCAGCATAGAGGTACAGGGTGATGGCTACACCTTC. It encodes CASIEVQGDGYTF.